This T cell receptor beta chain was sequenced for a study of blood T cell repertoires in COVID-19. On the study more broadly: Italy, Spain and the United States were the sources of the convalescent and acute COVID-19 samples. T cells, B-cell-depleted T cells, or PBMCs provided the cDNA or gDNA that served as material.

Original handling: Amplified reference gene primers provided the basis for estimating nucleated cell counts. TCRdb keeps only in-frame clones here, not all; method: immunoSEQ multiplex PCR. That table furnishes V, J and clone size, whereas the DNA furnished D and trimming. The sample has 250,000 to 400,000 clones, roughly 86% seen once. This CDR3 spans 15 amino acids. The germline CDR1 and CDR2 sequences are SGHTA and FQGNSA. Trimming removed 10 bases from V and 9 bases from J, with 22 bases in between. This clone was seen only a few times. Sample: PBMCs or T cells enriched from blood (not recorded which). This receptor was identified in a woman aged 30 to 39 who had recovered from COVID-19. The chain employs TRBV7-2 and TRBJ1-6, with a weak D call TRBD1 (6 bases). The CDR3 spells CAIELGTRKSSPLHF. In DNA form, the CDR3 reads TGTGCCATAGAACTCGGGACACGGAAAAGTTCACCCCTCCACTTT.